These T cell receptor beta chains were read from a single sample in a study of T cells after yellow fever vaccination. TCRdb reprocessed the 5' RACE reads via MiXCR and lists one record per CDR3 protein. The table includes 500,000 to 650,000 distinct CDR3 sequences, roughly 17% detected once. The sequences come from PBMCs, collected 5 days after the first yellow fever vaccination. These receptors originate from a man younger than 35 who received the YFV17D yellow fever vaccine. The CDR3 runs from the conserved cysteine through the conserved F or W. A D gene is named only where the DNA matches it firmly. Clone size is stated in some rows and not others, as once, few, many or a class when expanded.

size,D,J,V,CDR3,DNA
few,-,TRBJ1-5,TRBV15,CATSRESQGYSNQPQHF,TGTGCCACCAGCAGAGAATCCCAAGGTTATAGCAATCAGCCCCAGCATTTT
-,-,TRBJ1-1,TRBV7-2,CASSWDGTNTEAFF,TGTGCCAGCAGCTGGGACGGAACGAACACTGAAGCTTTCTTT
many,-,TRBJ2-1,TRBV15,CATSSWGADEQFF,TGTGCCACCAGCAGCTGGGGGGCAGATGAGCAGTTCTTC
few,TRBD1,TRBJ1-5,TRBV7-2,CASSTDRGTQPQHF,TGTGCCAGCAGCACCGACAGGGGTACACAGCCCCAGCATTTT
-,-,TRBJ2-7,TRBV12-5,CASGYLYSYEQYF,TGTGCTAGTGGTTATTTATACTCCTACGAGCAGTACTTC
-,-,TRBJ1-1,TRBV7-9,CASSLAPGPLNTEAFF,TGTGCCAGCAGCTTAGCTCCGGGACCCCTGAACACTGAAGCTTTCTTT
many,-,TRBJ1-2,TRBV5-1,CASRPGQGYNYGYTF,TGCGCCAGCAGGCCCGGACAAGGTTATAACTATGGCTACACCTTC
few,-,TRBJ2-1,TRBV6-2/TRBV6-3,CASSLDAPSNEQFF,TGTGCCAGCAGCCTCGACGCACCGAGCAATGAGCAGTTCTTC
few,TRBD2,TRBJ2-3,TRBV5-1,CASSLARSGGISTDTQYF,TGCGCCAGCAGCTTAGCTCGTAGCGGGGGAATTAGCACAGATACGCAGTATTTT
many,-,TRBJ2-4,TRBV6-5,CASSYSQGNIQYF,TGTGCCAGCAGTTACTCACAGGGAAACATTCAGTACTTC